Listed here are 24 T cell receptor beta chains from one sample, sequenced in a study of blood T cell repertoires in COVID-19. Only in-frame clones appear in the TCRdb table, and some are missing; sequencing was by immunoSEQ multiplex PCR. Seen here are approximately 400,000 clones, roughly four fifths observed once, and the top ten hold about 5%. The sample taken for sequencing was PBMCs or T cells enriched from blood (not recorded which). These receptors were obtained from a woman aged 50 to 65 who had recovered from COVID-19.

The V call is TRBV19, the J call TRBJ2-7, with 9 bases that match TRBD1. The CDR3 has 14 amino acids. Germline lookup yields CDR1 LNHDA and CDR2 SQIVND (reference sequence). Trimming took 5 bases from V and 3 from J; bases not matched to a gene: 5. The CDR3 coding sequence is TGTGCCAGTAGTCCGGACAGGGGTGGCTACGAGCAGTACTTC. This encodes CASSPDRGGYEQYF.

The DNA for the CDR3 is TGTGCCAGCAGCCCGGGGACAGGGATTGAAAAACTGTTTTTT. This encodes CASSPGTGIEKLFF. The chain carries TRBV27 and TRBJ1-4, with 9 bases matching TRBD1. Germline V gene lookup returns CDR1 MNHEY and CDR2 SMNVEV (reference sequence). Trimming cost V 6 bases and J 7 bases; bases outside gene matches: 6. The CDR3 is made up of 14 amino acids.

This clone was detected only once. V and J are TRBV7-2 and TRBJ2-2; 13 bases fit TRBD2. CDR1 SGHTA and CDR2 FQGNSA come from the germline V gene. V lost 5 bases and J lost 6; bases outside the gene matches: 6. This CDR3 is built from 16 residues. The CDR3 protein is CASSTTSGGVAGELFF. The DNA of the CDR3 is TGTGCCAGCAGCACAACTAGCGGGGGGGTGGCCGGGGAGCTGTTTTTT.

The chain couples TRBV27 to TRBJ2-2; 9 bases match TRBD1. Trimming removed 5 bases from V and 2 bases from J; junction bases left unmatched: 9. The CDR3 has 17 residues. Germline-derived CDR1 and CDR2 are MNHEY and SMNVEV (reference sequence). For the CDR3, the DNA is TGTGCCAGCAGTCCACGACAGGGGGTGGTAAACACCGGGGAGCTGTTTTTT. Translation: CASSPRQGVVNTGELFF.

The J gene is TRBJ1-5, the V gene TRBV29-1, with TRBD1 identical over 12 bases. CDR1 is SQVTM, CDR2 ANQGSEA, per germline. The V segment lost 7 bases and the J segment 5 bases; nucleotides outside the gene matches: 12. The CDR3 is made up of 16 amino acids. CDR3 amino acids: CSALTAGTGGHQPQHF. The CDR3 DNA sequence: TGCAGCGCCTTGACGGCCGGGACAGGGGGCCATCAGCCCCAGCATTTT.

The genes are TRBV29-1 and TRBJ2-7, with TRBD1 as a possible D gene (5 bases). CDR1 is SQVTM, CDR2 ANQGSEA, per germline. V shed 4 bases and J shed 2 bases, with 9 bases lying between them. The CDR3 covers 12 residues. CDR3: CSVVGVPYEQYF. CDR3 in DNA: TGCAGCGTTGTAGGGGTTCCCTACGAGCAGTACTTC.

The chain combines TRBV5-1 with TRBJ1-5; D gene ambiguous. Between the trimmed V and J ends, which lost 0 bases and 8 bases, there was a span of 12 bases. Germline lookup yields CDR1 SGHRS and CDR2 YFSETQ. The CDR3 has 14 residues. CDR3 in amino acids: CASSLASGEEPQHF. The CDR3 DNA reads TGCGCCAGCAGCTTGGCGTCTGGGGAGGAGCCCCAGCATTTT.

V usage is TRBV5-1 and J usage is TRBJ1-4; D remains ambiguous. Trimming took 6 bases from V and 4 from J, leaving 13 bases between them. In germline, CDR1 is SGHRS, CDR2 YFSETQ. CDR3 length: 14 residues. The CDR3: CASTLGRDNEKLFF. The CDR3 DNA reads TGCGCCAGCACCCTAGGACGGGATAATGAAAAACTGTTTTTT.

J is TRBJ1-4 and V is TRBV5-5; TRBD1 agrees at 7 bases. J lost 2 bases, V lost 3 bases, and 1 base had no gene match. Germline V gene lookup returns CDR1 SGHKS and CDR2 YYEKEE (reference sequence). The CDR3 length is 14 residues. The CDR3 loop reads CASSWGQTNEKLFF. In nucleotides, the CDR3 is TGTGCCAGCAGCTGGGGACAGACTAATGAAAAACTGTTTTTT.

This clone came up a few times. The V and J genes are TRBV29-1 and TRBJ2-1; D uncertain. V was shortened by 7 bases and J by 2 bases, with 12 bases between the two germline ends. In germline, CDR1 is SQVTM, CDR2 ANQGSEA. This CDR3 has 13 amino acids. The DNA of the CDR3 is TGCAGCGCGAAACTATTCACCTACAATGAGCAGTTCTTC. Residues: CSAKLFTYNEQFF.

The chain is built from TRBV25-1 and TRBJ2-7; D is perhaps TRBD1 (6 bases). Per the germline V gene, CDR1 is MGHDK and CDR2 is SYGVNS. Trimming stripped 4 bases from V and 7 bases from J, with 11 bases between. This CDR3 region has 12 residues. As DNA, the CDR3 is TGTGCCAGCAGTGGGGTTGACAGGGAGCAGTACTTC. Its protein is CASSGVDREQYF.

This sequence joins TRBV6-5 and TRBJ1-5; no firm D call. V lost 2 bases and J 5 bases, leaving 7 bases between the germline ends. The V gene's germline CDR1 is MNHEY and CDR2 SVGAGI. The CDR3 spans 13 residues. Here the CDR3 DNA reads TGTGCCAGCAGTTACGCGAGGGATCAGCCCCAGCATTTT. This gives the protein CASSYARDQPQHF.

This CDR3 reads CASRPGQGNEQYF. The CDR3 nucleotides are TGTGCCAGCAGACCTGGACAGGGAAACGAGCAGTACTTC. The V and J genes are TRBV6-6 and TRBJ2-7; TRBD1 agrees at 8 bases. Germline CDR1 MNHNY, CDR2 SVGAGI (reference sequence). V gave up 6 bases and J gave up 5 bases; unmatched junction bases: 6. This CDR3 is built from 13 residues.

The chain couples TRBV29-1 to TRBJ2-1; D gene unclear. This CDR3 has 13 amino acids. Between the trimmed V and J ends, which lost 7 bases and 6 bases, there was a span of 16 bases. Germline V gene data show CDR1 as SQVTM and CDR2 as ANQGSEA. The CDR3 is CSASMNVGNEQFF. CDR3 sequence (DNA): TGCAGCGCGTCTATGAATGTTGGCAATGAGCAGTTCTTC.

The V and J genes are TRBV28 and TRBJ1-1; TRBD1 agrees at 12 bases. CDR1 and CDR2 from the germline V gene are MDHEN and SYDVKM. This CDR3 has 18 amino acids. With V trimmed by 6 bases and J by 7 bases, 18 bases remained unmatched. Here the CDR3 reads CASSKTPGQGAGLYEAFF. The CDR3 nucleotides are TGTGCCAGCAGCAAAACGCCGGGACAGGGGGCCGGGTTGTATGAAGCTTTCTTT.

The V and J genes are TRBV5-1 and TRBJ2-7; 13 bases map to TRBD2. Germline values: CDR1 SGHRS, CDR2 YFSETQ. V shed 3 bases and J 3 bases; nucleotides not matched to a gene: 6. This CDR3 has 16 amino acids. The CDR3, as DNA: TGCGCCAGCAGCTCAGGACTAGCGGGAGTGGACTACGAGCAGTACTTC. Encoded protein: CASSSGLAGVDYEQYF.

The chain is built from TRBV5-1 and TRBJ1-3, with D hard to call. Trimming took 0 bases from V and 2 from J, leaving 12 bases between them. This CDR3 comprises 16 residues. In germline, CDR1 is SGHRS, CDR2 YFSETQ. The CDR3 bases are TGCGCCAGCAGCTTGGGAGCAGGCGGGCCTGGAAACACCATATATTTT. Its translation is CASSLGAGGPGNTIYF. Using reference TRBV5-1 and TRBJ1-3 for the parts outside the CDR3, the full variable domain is KAGVTQTPRYLIKTRGQQVTLSCSPISGHRSVSWYQQTPGQGLQFLFEYFSETQRNKGNFPGRFSGRQFSNSRSEMNVSTLELGDSALYLCASSLGAGGPGNTIYFGEGSWLTVV.

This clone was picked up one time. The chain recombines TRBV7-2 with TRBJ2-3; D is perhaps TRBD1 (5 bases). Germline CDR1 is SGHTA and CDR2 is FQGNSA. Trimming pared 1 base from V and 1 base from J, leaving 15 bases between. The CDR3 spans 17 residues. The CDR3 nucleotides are TGTGCCAGCAGCTTAGGCGGCAGGGTTCAGGGCACAGATACGCAGTATTTT. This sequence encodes CASSLGGRVQGTDTQYF.

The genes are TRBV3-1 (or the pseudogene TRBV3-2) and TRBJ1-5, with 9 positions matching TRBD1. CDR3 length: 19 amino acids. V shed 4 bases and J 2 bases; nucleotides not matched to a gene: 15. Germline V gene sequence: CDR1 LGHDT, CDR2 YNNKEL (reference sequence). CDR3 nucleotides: TGTGCCAGCAGCCCGCCCCCTCTACAGGGGGCTCCCGGCAATCAGCCCCAGCATTTT. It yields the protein CASSPPPLQGAPGNQPQHF.

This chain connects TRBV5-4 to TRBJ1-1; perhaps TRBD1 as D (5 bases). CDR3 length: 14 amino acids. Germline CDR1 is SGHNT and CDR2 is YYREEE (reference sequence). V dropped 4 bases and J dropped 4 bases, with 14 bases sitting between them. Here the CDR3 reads CASSLKAGFTEAFF. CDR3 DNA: TGTGCCAGCAGCCTGAAGGCAGGGTTCACTGAAGCTTTCTTT.

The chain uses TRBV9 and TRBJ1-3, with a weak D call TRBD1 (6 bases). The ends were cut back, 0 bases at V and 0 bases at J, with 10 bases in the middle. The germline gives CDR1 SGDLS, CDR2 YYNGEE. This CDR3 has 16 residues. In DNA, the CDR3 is TGTGCCAGCAGCGTAGGGGGACAAAGCTCTGGAAACACCATATATTTT. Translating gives CASSVGGQSSGNTIYF.

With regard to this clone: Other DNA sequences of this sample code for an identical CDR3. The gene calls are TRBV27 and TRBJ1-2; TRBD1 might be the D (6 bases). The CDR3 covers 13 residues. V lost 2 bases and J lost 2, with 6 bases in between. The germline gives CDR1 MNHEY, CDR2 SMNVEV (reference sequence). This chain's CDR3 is CASSLQGNYGYTF. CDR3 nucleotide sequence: TGTGCCAGCAGTTTACAGGGGAACTATGGCTACACCTTC.

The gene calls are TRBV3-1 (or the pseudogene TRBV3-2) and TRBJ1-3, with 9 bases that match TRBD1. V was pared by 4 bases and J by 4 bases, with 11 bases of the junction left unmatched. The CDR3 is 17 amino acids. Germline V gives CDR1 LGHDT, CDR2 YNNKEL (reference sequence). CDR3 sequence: CASSRPAGQGFGNTIYF. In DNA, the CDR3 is TGTGCCAGCAGCCGTCCGGCGGGACAGGGTTTCGGAAACACCATATATTTT.

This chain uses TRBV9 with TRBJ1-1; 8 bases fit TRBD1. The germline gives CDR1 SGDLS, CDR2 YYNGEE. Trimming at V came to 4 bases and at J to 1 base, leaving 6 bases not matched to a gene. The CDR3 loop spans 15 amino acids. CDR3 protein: CASSPRQGTNTEAFF. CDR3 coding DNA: TGTGCCAGCAGCCCAAGACAGGGGACGAACACTGAAGCTTTCTTT.